Given below is one T cell receptor (beta chain) in context. Per the germline V gene, CDR1 is SGHDN and CDR2 is FVKESK. Deletions cut 4 bases from V and 0 bases from J, with 14 bases between. The CDR3 covers 16 residues. The data were taken from a study of blood T cell repertoires in COVID-19. On the study more broadly: Sources were T cells, B-cell-depleted T cells, or PBMCs; the material itself was cDNA or gDNA.

Across 20 to 25 US areas, participants ranged in age from about 18 to 100 years. Donors were grouped by their self-reported clinical history. Original processing notes: Using reference gene primer amplification, nucleated cell counts were estimated. The data were produced by immunoSEQ multiplex PCR, yet TCRdb's version contains in-frame clones alone and is incomplete. V, J and clone size derive from that table, while D and trimming were established from the DNA sequence. The sample contains around 300,000 clones, approximately 90% of which appear only once. What was sequenced was PBMCs or T cells enriched from blood (not recorded which). The rearrangement links TRBV14 to TRBJ2-3; a possible D gene is TRBD2 (6 bases). This sequence was found in a woman aged 55 to 70 in a cohort exposed to, infected with or recovered from COVID-19 (not recorded which). This chain's CDR3 is CASSPRGSGSTDTQYF. CDR3 sequence (DNA): TGTGCCAGCAGCCCCCGGGGTAGCGGCAGCACAGATACGCAGTATTTT.